This T cell receptor (beta chain) is from a study of shared clonotypes between healthy human individuals. Genomic DNA from each subset was divided evenly over several immunoSEQ plates. Here immunoSEQ multiplex PCR was the method, and the copy in TCRdb shows in-frame clones only, minus some. The sample has approximately 1,500,000 clones; about 98% are singletons. The specimen was naive CD4+ T cells sorted from blood. Noted subset: CD45RA+ positively selected. The source of this sequence is a man under 40 in good health.

Here the CDR3 DNA reads TGTGCCAGCAGCCAAGGGCCGTTTATCTCTGGGGCCAACGTCCTGACTTTC. Translation: CASSQGPFISGANVLTF. V usage is TRBV5-6 and J usage is TRBJ2-6; no clear D. Trimming removed 4 bases at V and 0 bases at J, with 14 bases between. From germline, CDR1 is SGHDT and CDR2 YYEEEE. This CDR3 has 17 amino acids.